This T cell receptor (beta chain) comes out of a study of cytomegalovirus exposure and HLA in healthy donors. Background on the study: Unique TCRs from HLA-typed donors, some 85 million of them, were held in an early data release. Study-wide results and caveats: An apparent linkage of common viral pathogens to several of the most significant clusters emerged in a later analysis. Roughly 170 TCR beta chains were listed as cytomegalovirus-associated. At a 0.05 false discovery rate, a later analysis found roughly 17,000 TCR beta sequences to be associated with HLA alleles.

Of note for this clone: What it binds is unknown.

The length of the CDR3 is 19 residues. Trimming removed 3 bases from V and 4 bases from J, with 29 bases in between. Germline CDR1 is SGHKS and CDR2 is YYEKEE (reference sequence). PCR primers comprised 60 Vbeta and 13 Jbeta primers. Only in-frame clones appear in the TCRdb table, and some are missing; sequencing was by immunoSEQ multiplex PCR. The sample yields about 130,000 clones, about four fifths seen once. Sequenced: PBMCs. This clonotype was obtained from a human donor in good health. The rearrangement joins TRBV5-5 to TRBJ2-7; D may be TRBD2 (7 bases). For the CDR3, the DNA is TGTGCCAGCAGCTCGAACCTCCTTCTAACGCGGGGGCCTTTTTACGAGCAGTACTTC. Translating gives CASSSNLLLTRGPFYEQYF.